This TCR beta chain came from a study of cytomegalovirus exposure and HLA in healthy donors. This CDR3 spans 11 amino acids. V lost 6 bases, J lost 6 bases, and 9 bases lay in between. Germline CDR1 reads MNHNS; CDR2 reads SASEGT. Vbeta (60) and Jbeta (13) primers were used in the PCR. The table came from immunoSEQ multiplex PCR; TCRdb's copy has only in-frame clones and leaves some out. Listed are 55,000 to 75,000 clones; about 1.7% falls within the top ten. The chain couples TRBV6-1 to TRBJ2-7; the D is unclear. This sequence originates from a woman in her 30s in good health and CMV-seronegative. The sample comprised PBMCs. The DNA for the CDR3 is TGTGCCAGCAGCCCTCCCCCCGAGCAGTACTTC. The encoded protein is CASSPPPEQYF.